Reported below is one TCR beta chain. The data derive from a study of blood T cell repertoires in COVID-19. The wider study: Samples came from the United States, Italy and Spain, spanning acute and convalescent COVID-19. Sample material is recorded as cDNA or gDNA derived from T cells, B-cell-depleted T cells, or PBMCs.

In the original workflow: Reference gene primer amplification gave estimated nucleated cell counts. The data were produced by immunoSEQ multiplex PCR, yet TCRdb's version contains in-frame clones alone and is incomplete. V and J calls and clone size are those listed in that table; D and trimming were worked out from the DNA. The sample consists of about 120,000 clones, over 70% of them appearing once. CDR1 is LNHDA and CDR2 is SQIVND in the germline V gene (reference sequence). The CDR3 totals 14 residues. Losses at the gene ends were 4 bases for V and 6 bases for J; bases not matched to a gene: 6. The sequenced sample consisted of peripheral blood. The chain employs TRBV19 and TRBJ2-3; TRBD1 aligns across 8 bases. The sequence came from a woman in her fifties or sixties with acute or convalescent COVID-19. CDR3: CASSTRGLGDTQYF. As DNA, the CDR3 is TGTGCCAGTAGTACCAGGGGGCTCGGCGATACGCAGTATTTT.